Each of the 24 T cell receptor beta chains below was sequenced from the same sample in a study of cytomegalovirus exposure and HLA in healthy donors. The table came from immunoSEQ multiplex PCR; TCRdb's copy has only in-frame clones and leaves some out. The sample lists some 170,000 clones, just under 85% seen once, with around 2.4% in the top ten. What was sequenced was PBMCs. Receptors originate from a man aged 25-45 years in good health and CMV-seropositive.

The chain uses TRBV5-8 and TRBJ2-7, with D perhaps TRBD1 (6 bases). V was clipped by 7 bases and J by 4 bases, with 15 bases between them. The CDR3 is 13 amino acids. Per germline, CDR1 SGHTS and CDR2 YDEGEE. CDR3: CASDGQNPYEQYF. The CDR3 bases are TGTGCCAGCGACGGACAGAATCCTTACGAGCAGTACTTC.

This clone has just a few counts. The chain joins TRBV7-6 to TRBJ2-7, with D uncertain. Trimming took off 5 bases at V and 7 bases at J, with 15 bases between the two ends. CDR1 and CDR2 (germline): SGHVS, FNYEAQ. The CDR3 loop spans 13 amino acids. The CDR3 nucleotides read TGTGCCAGCAGCCCCGCGGAAGCGCAGGAGCAGTACTTC. Encoded protein: CASSPAEAQEQYF.

V usage is TRBV7-2 and J usage is TRBJ2-5, with 9 bases identical to TRBD2. Trimming removed 5 bases from V and 4 bases from J; junction bases left unmatched: 11. CDR1 is SGHTA, CDR2 FQGNSA, per germline. The CDR3 is made up of 16 amino acids. The CDR3, as DNA: TGTGCCAGCAGCCCCCATGTTGGCGGGGGGGGAGAGACCCAGTACTTC. Its protein is CASSPHVGGGGETQYF.

V gene TRBV20-1 combines with J gene TRBJ2-7; a possible D gene is TRBD1 (6 bases). The CDR3 extends over 11 amino acids. V lost 4 bases to trimming and J lost 6 bases, with 10 bases between them. In germline, CDR1 is DFQATT, CDR2 SNEGSKA (reference sequence). The CDR3 region is CSATKGGEQYF. The CDR3 DNA is TGCAGTGCTACAAAAGGGGGCGAGCAGTACTTC.

The DNA for the CDR3 is TGTGCCAGCAGCTCGGACAGGGGGAACACTGAAGCTTTCTTT. This encodes CASSSDRGNTEAFF. V gene TRBV7-9 combines with J gene TRBJ1-1; 9 bases are a match to TRBD1. Germline V gene lookup returns CDR1 SEHNR and CDR2 FQNEAQ (reference sequence). The CDR3 spans 14 residues. V trimming: 4 bases; J trimming: 1 base; junction bases outside the gene matches: 1.

This rearrangement joins TRBV5-1 to TRBJ2-1; D perhaps matches TRBD1 (5 bases). The CDR3 sequence is 15 residues long. V dropped 0 bases and J dropped 5 bases, with 12 bases sitting between them. The germline V gene has CDR1 SGHRS and CDR2 YFSETQ. The CDR3 nucleotides read TGCGCCAGCAGCTTGGTGTCAGGGTGGGACAATGAGCAGTTCTTC. This sequence encodes CASSLVSGWDNEQFF. The full variable domain, its missing parts supplied by reference TRBV5-1 and TRBJ2-1, is KAGVTQTPRYLIKTRGQQVTLSCSPISGHRSVSWYQQTPGQGLQFLFEYFSETQRNKGNFPGRFSGRQFSNSRSEMNVSTLELGDSALYLCASSLVSGWDNEQFFGPGTRLTVL.

This clone was observed once. CDR3 DNA sequence: TGTGCCAGCGGCGTGGTGGGGCGGCGAGAGCAGTACTTC. It translates to CASGVVGRREQYF. V usage is TRBV19 and J usage is TRBJ2-7; possibly TRBD1 for D (5 bases). The CDR3 consists of 13 residues. Between the trimmed V and J ends, which lost 9 bases and 7 bases, there was a span of 19 bases. The germline gives CDR1 LNHDA, CDR2 SQIVND (reference sequence).

This clone was observed a few times. The V gene is TRBV2, the J gene TRBJ1-1; D is perhaps TRBD1 (5 bases). Germline CDR1 and CDR2: SNHLY and FYNNEI. V lost 6 bases and J 0 bases, leaving 11 bases between the germline ends. The CDR3 loop spans 14 amino acids. The CDR3 bases are TGTGCCAGCAGGGCAGGGTTTCTGAACACTGAAGCTTTCTTT. Its protein product is CASRAGFLNTEAFF.

This chain connects TRBV6-1 to TRBJ2-1; TRBD2 agrees at 7 bases. Looked up from germline, CDR1 is MNHNS and CDR2 is SASEGT. The CDR3 is 16 amino acids. With V trimmed by 4 bases and J by 7 bases, 13 bases remained unmatched. As DNA, the CDR3 is TGTGCCAGCAGTGTTACCGGGACTAAATTTTTGAATGAGCAGTTCTTC. It specifies CASSVTGTKFLNEQFF.

This sequence joins TRBV29-1 and TRBJ2-7; 8 bases fit TRBD1. Germline V gene lookup returns CDR1 SQVTM and CDR2 ANQGSEA. V trimming: 6 bases; J trimming: 6 bases; junction bases outside the gene matches: 10. CDR3 size: 13 residues. CDR3 DNA sequence: TGCAGCGTAGACGGACAGGGCTTAGGCGAGCAGTACTTC. This encodes CSVDGQGLGEQYF.

This sequence joins TRBV9 and TRBJ1-4; 9 nucleotides agree with TRBD1. The CDR3 covers 14 residues. The V and J ends lost 3 bases and 8 bases, in that order; junction bases with no gene match: 5. Looked up from germline, CDR1 is SGDLS and CDR2 is YYNGEE. CDR3 residues: CASSAWTGEEKLFF. DNA of the CDR3: TGTGCCAGCAGCGCGTGGACAGGGGAAGAAAAACTGTTTTTT.

V usage is TRBV11-2 and J usage is TRBJ2-3; weak D call: TRBD1 (5 bases). The CDR3 is 12 amino acids. Germline CDR1 SGHAT, CDR2 FQNNGV. Trimming took off 8 bases at V and 4 bases at J, with 10 bases between the two ends. The DNA of the CDR3 is TGTGCCAGCGGTAGACAGCCAGATACGCAGTATTTT. Its translation is CASGRQPDTQYF.

DNA of the CDR3: TGTGCCAGTAGTATAGGCAGGGCGGACACCGGGGAGCTGTTTTTT. It yields the protein CASSIGRADTGELFF. The rearrangement joins TRBV19 to TRBJ2-2; a weak D match, TRBD1 (5 bases). Germline CDR1 reads LNHDA; CDR2 reads SQIVND (reference sequence). Deletions cut 1 base from V and 3 bases from J, with 9 bases between. The CDR3 extends over 15 amino acids.

The chain carries TRBV4-3 and TRBJ2-2; TRBD2 aligns across 10 bases. In germline, CDR1 is LGHNA, CDR2 YSLEER. V lost 0 bases and J lost 9; bases outside the gene matches: 10. This CDR3 contains 17 residues. The CDR3 loop is CASSQDFSGGANRELFF. CDR3 bases: TGCGCCAGCAGCCAAGATTTCAGCGGGGGGGCCAATAGGGAGCTGTTTTTT.

This rearrangement joins TRBV5-6 to TRBJ1-3, with unresolved D. Germline CDR1 reads SGHDT; CDR2 reads YYEEEE. This CDR3 comprises 14 residues. V shed 1 base and J shed 0 bases, with 5 bases lying between them. CDR3 DNA sequence: TGTGCCAGCAGCTTGCGAGACTCTGGAAACACCATATATTTT. It translates to CASSLRDSGNTIYF.

Here the CDR3 reads CASSETGAQETQYF. DNA for the CDR3: TGTGCCAGCAGTGAAACAGGGGCCCAAGAGACCCAGTACTTC. The rearrangement uses TRBV6-1 and TRBJ2-5; 7 bases align to TRBD1. After removal of 2 bases from V and 1 base from J, the junction contained 1 base not matched to a gene. This CDR3 contains 14 residues. Germline V gene data show CDR1 as MNHNS and CDR2 as SASEGT.

The V gene is TRBV19, the J gene TRBJ2-1; D is perhaps TRBD2 (6 bases). CDR1 LNHDA and CDR2 SQIVND come from the germline V gene (reference sequence). CDR3 length equals 13 residues. V lost 3 bases, J lost 7 bases, and 10 bases lay in between. The CDR3: CASSIGGWNEQFF. CDR3 coding DNA: TGTGCCAGTAGTATTGGGGGGTGGAATGAGCAGTTCTTC. Full variable domain (rest looked up from reference TRBV19 and TRBJ2-1): DGGITQSPKYLFRKEGQNVTLSCEQNLNHDAMYWYRQDPGQGLRLIYYSQIVNDFQKGDIAEGYSVSREKKESFPLTVTSAQKNPTAFYLCASSIGGWNEQFFGPGTRLTVL.

This chain joins TRBV20-1 and TRBJ2-7; D gene unclear. The CDR3 is made up of 11 amino acids. The V end lost 6 bases, the J end lost 2 bases, and 8 bases lay between the germline ends. Germline lookup yields CDR1 DFQATT and CDR2 SNEGSKA (reference sequence). In nucleotides, the CDR3 is TGCAGTGCAGCGCCTACCTACGAGCAGTACTTC. Protein sequence: CSAAPTYEQYF.

This clone was counted only a few times. The V and J genes are TRBV7-9 and TRBJ1-2; 8 bases line up with TRBD1. V shed 5 bases and J 4 bases; nucleotides not matched to a gene: 6. The CDR3 consists of 14 residues. In germline, CDR1 is SEHNR, CDR2 FQNEAQ (reference sequence). The CDR3 region is CASSPRTGPYGYTF. The CDR3 DNA reads as TGTGCCAGCAGCCCCCGGACAGGGCCCTATGGCTACACCTTC.

The V gene is TRBV7-2, the J gene TRBJ1-2; 10 nucleotides match TRBD1. Germline CDR1 SGHTA, CDR2 FQGNSA. CDR3 length: 16 amino acids. V lost 3 bases and J lost 8; bases outside the gene matches: 12. CDR3 bases: TGTGCCAGCAGCTTGGATGGGACAGGGGAAGGGGCGGGCTACACCTTC. Translated: CASSLDGTGEGAGYTF.

The gene calls are TRBV7-9 and TRBJ2-1, with TRBD2 matching over 11 bases. The junction had 11 bases not matched to a gene; V was cut back by 0 bases and J by 4 bases. Germline loops: CDR1 SEHNR, CDR2 FQNEAQ (reference sequence). The CDR3 loop spans 19 amino acids. Written as DNA, the CDR3 is TGTGCCAGCAGCTTAGCCGTGACTAGCGGGGAGGCTTCATACAATGAGCAGTTCTTC. Protein product: CASSLAVTSGEASYNEQFF.

The rearrangement uses TRBV6-6 and TRBJ2-7, with 10 bases aligning to TRBD2. This CDR3 comprises 15 residues. After removal of 5 bases from V and 3 bases from J, the junction contained 7 bases not matched to a gene. Looked up from germline, CDR1 is MNHNY and CDR2 is SVGAGI (reference sequence). Written as DNA, the CDR3 is TGTGCCAGCAGTCGTCTAGCGGGGGACAACTACGAGCAGTACTTC. Its protein product is CASSRLAGDNYEQYF.

This clone was observed a few times. The CDR3 bases are TGCGCCAGCAGCCAAGCTCCGGGTGAGCAGTTCTTC. Protein sequence: CASSQAPGEQFF. This chain uses TRBV4-1 with TRBJ2-1; D remains ambiguous. The CDR3 totals 12 residues. Deletions cut 1 base from V and 9 bases from J, with 7 bases between. Per the germline V gene, CDR1 is MGHRA and CDR2 is YSYEKL.

The sample holds one count of this clone. This rearrangement joins TRBV4-1 to TRBJ1-2, with D unresolved. This CDR3 region has 16 residues. The germline CDR1 and CDR2 sequences are MGHRA and YSYEKL. V dropped 3 bases and J dropped 7 bases, with 21 bases sitting between them. CDR3 sequence (DNA): TGCGCCAGCAGCCACCCCGCTCGACAAGCCGATGGTGGCTACACCTTC. Translated: CASSHPARQADGGYTF.